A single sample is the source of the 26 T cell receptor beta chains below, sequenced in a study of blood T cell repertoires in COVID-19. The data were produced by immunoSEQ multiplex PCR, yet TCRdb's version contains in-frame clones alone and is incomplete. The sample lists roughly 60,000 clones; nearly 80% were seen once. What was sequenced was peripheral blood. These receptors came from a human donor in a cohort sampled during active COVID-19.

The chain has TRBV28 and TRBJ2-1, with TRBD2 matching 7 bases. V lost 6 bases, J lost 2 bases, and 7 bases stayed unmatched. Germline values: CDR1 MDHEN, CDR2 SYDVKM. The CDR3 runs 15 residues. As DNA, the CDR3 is TGTGCCAGCAGCCGAGTAGCGGGTACCTACAATGAGCAGTTCTTC. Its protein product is CASSRVAGTYNEQFF.

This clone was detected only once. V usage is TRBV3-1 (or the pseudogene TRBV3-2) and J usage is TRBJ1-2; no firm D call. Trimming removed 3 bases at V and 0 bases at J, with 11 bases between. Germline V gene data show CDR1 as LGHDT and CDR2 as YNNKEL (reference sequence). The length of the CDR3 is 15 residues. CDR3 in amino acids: CASSQKPTPNYGYTF. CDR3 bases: TGTGCCAGCAGCCAGAAGCCGACACCTAACTATGGCTACACCTTC.

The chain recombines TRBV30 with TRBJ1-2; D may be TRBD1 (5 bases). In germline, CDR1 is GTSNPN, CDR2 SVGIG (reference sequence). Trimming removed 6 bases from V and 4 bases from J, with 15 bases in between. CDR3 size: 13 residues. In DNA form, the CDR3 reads TGTGCCTGCCCGGGGGGGGGTGGCTATGGCTACACCTTC. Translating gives CACPGGGGYGYTF.

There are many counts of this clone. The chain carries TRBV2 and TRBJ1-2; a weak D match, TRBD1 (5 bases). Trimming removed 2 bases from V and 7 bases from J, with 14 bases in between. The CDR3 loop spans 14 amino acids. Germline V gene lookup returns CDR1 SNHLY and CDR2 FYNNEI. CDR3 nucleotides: TGTGCCAGCAGTGAATCTGCAGGGTCGGGTGGCTACACCTTC. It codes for CASSESAGSGGYTF.

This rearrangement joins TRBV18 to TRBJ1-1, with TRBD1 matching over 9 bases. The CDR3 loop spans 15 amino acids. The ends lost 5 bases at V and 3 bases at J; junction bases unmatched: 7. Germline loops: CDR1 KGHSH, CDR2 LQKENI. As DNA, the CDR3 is TGTGCCAGCTCATTTGGGACAGGGACGTACACTGAAGCTTTCTTT. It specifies CASSFGTGTYTEAFF.

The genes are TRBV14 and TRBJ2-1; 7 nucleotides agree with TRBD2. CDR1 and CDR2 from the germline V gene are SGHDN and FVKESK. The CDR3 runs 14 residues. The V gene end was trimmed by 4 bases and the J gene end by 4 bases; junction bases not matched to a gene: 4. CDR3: CASSREGLYNEQFF. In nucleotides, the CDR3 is TGTGCCAGCAGCCGGGAGGGACTGTACAATGAGCAGTTCTTC.

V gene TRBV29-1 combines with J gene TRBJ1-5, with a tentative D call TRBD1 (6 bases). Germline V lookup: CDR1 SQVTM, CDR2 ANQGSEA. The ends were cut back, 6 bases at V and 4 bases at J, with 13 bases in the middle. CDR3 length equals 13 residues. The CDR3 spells CSVSRGANQPQHF. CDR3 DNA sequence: TGCAGCGTCAGCCGGGGGGCTAATCAGCCCCAGCATTTT. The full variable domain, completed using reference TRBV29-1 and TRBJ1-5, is SAVISQKPSRDICQRGTSLTIQCQVDSQVTMMFWYRQQPGQSLTLIATANQGSEATYESGFVIDKFPISRPNLTFSTLTVSNMSPEDSSIYLCSVSRGANQPQHFGDGTRLSIL.

CDR3 protein: CASSEEGRVTEAFF. CDR3 in DNA: TGTGCCAGCAGTGAAGAGGGCAGGGTGACTGAAGCTTTCTTT. This chain connects TRBV6-1 to TRBJ1-1; D might be TRBD1 (5 bases). CDR3 size: 14 residues. In germline, CDR1 is MNHNS, CDR2 SASEGT. Trimming took off 1 base at V and 5 bases at J, with 11 bases between the two ends.

CDR3 coding DNA: TGCGCCAGCAGGACCGGGACAGAAAATGAAAAACTGTTTTTT. It yields the protein CASRTGTENEKLFF. The chain couples TRBV5-1 to TRBJ1-4; 7 bases are a match to TRBD1. This CDR3 comprises 14 residues. J was trimmed by 5 bases and V by 5 bases; bases with no gene match: 6. Germline CDR1 reads SGHRS; CDR2 reads YFSETQ.

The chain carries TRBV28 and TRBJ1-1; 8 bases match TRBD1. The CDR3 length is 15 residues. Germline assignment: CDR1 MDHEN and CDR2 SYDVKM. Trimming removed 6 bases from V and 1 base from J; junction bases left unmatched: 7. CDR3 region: CASSRTGGRNTEAFF. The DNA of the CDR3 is TGTGCCAGCAGCCGCACAGGGGGGCGGAACACTGAAGCTTTCTTT.

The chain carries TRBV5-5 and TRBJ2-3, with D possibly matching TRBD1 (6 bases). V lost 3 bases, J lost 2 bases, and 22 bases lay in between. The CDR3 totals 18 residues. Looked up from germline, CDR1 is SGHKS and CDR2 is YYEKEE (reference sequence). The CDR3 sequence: CASSSPGQGRPYTDTQYF. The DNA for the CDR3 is TGTGCCAGCAGCTCTCCGGGACAAGGGAGACCTTACACAGATACGCAGTATTTT.

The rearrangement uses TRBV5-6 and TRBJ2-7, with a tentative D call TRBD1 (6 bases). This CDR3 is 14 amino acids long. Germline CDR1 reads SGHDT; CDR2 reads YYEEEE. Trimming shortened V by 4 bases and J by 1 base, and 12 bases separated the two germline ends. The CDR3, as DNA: TGTGCCAGCAGCCCAGCAGGACAGTCCTACGAGCAGTACTTC. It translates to CASSPAGQSYEQYF.

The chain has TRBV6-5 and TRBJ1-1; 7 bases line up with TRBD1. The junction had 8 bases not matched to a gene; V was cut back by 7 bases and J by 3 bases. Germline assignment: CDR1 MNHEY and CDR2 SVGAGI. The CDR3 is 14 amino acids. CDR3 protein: CASILGGLDTEAFF. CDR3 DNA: TGTGCCAGCATACTAGGGGGCCTGGACACTGAAGCTTTCTTT.

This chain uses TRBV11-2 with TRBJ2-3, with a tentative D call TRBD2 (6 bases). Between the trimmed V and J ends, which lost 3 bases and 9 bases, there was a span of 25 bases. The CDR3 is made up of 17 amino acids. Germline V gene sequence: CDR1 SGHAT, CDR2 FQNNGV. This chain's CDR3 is CASSFLTGEPEKVTQYF. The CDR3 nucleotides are TGTGCCAGCAGCTTTCTCACGGGGGAACCTGAAAAGGTCACGCAGTATTTT.

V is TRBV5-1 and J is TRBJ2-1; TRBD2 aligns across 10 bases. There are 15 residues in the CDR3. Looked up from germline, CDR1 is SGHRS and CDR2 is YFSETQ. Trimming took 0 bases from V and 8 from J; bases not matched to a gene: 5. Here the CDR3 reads CASSLEAGGRHEQFF. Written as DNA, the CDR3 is TGCGCCAGCAGCTTGGAAGCGGGAGGGCGGCATGAGCAGTTCTTC.

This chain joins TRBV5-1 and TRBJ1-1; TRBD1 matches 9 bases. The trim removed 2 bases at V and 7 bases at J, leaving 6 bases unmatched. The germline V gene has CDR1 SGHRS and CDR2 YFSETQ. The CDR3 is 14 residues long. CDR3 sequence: CASSFGTGYGEAFF. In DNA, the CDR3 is TGCGCCAGCAGCTTCGGGACAGGGTATGGTGAAGCTTTCTTT.

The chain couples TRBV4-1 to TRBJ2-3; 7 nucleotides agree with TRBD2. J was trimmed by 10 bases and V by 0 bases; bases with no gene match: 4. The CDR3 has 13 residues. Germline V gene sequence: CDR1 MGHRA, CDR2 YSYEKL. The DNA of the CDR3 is TGCGCCAGCAGCCAAGAAAGGGCGGGAGCGCAGTATTTT. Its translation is CASSQERAGAQYF.

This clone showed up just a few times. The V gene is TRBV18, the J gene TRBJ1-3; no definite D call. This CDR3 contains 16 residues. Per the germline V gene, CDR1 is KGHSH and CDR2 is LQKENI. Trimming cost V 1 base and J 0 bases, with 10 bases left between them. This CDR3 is CASSPLGLNSGNTIYF. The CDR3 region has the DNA TGTGCCAGCTCACCACTCGGTTTGAACTCTGGAAACACCATATATTTT.

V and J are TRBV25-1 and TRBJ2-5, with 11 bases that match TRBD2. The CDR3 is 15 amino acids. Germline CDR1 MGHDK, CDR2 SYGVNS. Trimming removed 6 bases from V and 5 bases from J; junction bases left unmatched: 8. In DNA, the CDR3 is TGTGCCAGCAGCCCACTAGCGGGAGTAAAGGAGACCCAGTACTTC. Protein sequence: CASSPLAGVKETQYF.

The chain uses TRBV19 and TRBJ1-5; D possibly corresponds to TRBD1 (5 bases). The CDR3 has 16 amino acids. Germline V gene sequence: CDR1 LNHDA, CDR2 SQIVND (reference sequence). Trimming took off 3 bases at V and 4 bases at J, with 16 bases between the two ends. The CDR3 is CASSMELWPGNQPQHF. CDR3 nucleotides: TGTGCCAGTAGTATGGAATTGTGGCCAGGGAATCAGCCCCAGCATTTT.

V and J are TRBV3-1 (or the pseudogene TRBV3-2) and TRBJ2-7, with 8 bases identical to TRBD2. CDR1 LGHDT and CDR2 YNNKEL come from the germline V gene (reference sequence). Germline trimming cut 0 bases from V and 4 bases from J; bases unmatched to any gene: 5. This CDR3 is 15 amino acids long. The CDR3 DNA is TGTGCCAGCAGCCAAGACGGGACTAGAGTTTACGAGCAGTACTTC. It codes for CASSQDGTRVYEQYF.

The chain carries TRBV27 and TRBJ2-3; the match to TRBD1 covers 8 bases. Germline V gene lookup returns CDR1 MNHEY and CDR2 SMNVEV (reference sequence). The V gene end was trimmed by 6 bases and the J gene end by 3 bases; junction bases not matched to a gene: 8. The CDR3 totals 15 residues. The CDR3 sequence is CASSVQGVVTDTQYF. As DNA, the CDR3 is TGTGCCAGCAGCGTACAGGGGGTGGTGACAGATACGCAGTATTTT.

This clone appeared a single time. The CDR3 sequence: CASSPGDRGQYF. Here the CDR3 DNA reads TGTGCCAGCAGCCCGGGGGACAGAGGGCAGTACTTC. The rearrangement joins TRBV7-9 to TRBJ2-7; D is perhaps TRBD1 (7 bases). Trimming removed 5 bases from V and 9 bases from J, with 14 bases in between. Germline V gene data show CDR1 as SEHNR and CDR2 as FQNEAQ (reference sequence). The length of the CDR3 is 12 residues. The full variable domain, in which reference TRBV7-9 and TRBJ2-7 provide the parts outside the CDR3, is DTGVSQNPRHKITKRGQNVTFRCDPISEHNRLYWYRQTLGQGPEFLTYFQNEAQLEKSRLLSDRFSAERPKGSFSTLEIQRTEQGDSAMYLCASSPGDRGQYFGPGTRLTVT.

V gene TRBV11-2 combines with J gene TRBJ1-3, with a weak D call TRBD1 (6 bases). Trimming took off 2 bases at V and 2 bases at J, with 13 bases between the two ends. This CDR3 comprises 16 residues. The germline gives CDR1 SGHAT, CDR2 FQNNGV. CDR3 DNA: TGTGCCAGCAGCTTATTCAACAGGGTGACTGGAAACACCATATATTTT. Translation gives CASSLFNRVTGNTIYF.

This chain's CDR3 is CASSLQGAGTNEKLFF. The CDR3 nucleotides are TGTGCCAGCAGCCTACAGGGGGCCGGGACTAATGAAAAACTGTTTTTT. The chain is built from TRBV3-1 (or the pseudogene TRBV3-2) and TRBJ1-4, with 9 nucleotides matching TRBD1. This CDR3 has 16 amino acids. V lost 4 bases and J lost 2; bases outside the gene matches: 5. Germline CDR1 and CDR2: LGHDT and YNNKEL (reference sequence).

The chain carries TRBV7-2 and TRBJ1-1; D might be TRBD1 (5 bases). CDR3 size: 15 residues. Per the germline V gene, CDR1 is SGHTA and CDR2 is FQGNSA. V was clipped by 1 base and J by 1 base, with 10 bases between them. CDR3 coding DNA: TGTGCCAGCAGCTTAGACAGGATCTCGAACACTGAAGCTTTCTTT. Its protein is CASSLDRISNTEAFF.